These 30 T cell receptor beta chains came from one sample sequenced in a study of vaccination and CD4 T cells after COVID-19. What these receptors recognize is not known. Treatment defined: approximately 11-day PBMC culture with coronavirus spike peptide pools or control peptides (ViraFEST assay). The Oncomine TCR Beta short-read assay sequenced DNA from cultured CD4+ T cells. TCRdb reanalysed the PCR reads using MiXCR and keeps one entry per CDR3 protein. The sample contains 20,000 to 30,000 distinct CDR3 sequences, less than 50% of which appear only once. Sequencing was performed on CD4+ T cells from blood, cultured in vitro. These receptors originate from a human donor who had recovered from COVID-19.

This clonotype was recorded a few times. The genes are TRBV6-1 and TRBJ1-3; tentatively, D is TRBD1 (6 bases). Trimming removed 6 bases at V and 2 bases at J, with 11 bases between. The CDR3 loop spans 14 amino acids. The germline V gene encodes CDR1 MNHNS and CDR2 SASEGT. CDR3 amino acids: CASRPQGTGNTIYF. CDR3 DNA sequence: TGTGCCAGCAGGCCGCAGGGGACTGGAAACACCATATATTTT.

The chain recombines TRBV2 with TRBJ2-1, with TRBD2 matching over 13 bases. The ends lost 6 bases at V and 10 bases at J; junction bases unmatched: 9. Germline assignment: CDR1 SNHLY and CDR2 FYNNEI. This CDR3 is 15 amino acids long. For the CDR3, the DNA is TGTGCCAGCAGGGCCACTAGCGGGGGGGCTTTAGAGCAGTTCTTC. Its translation is CASRATSGGALEQFF.

This chain joins TRBV6-1 and TRBJ2-2, with 7 bases fitting TRBD2. Germline CDR1 MNHNS, CDR2 SASEGT. The V segment lost 7 bases and the J segment 4 bases; nucleotides outside the gene matches: 15. The CDR3 runs 17 residues. CDR3 region: CASTLGVGRDGTGELFF. CDR3 sequence (DNA): TGTGCCAGCACCCTGGGGGTGGGGAGGGACGGCACCGGGGAGCTGTTTTTT.

The chain recombines TRBV19 with TRBJ2-6; D ambiguous. Germline V gene sequence: CDR1 LNHDA, CDR2 SQIVND (reference sequence). This CDR3 has 12 residues. Trimming removed 5 bases at V and 8 bases at J, with 7 bases between. CDR3 DNA sequence: TGTGCCAGTAGTCCCGAGTCCAACGTCCTGACTTTC. Translating it yields CASSPESNVLTF. Full variable domain (missing parts from reference TRBV19 and TRBJ2-6): DGGITQSPKYLFRKEGQNVTLSCEQNLNHDAMYWYRQDPGQGLRLIYYSQIVNDFQKGDIAEGYSVSREKKESFPLTVTSAQKNPTAFYLCASSPESNVLTFGAGSRLTVL.

The chain joins TRBV7-2 to TRBJ1-4; a weak D match, TRBD1 (5 bases). The CDR3 runs 16 residues. Trimming took off 2 bases at V and 2 bases at J, with 12 bases between the two ends. The V gene's germline CDR1 is SGHTA and CDR2 FQGNSA. CDR3 coding DNA: TGTGCCAGCAGCTTACGGCAGGGTGGGACTAATGAAAAACTGTTTTTT. Translation: CASSLRQGGTNEKLFF.

This clonotype was observed a few times. The V and J genes are TRBV20-1 and TRBJ2-2, with TRBD2 as a possible D gene (6 bases). Per the germline V gene, CDR1 is DFQATT and CDR2 is SNEGSKA (reference sequence). The CDR3 has 15 residues. Trimming cost V 5 bases and J 2 bases, with 15 bases left between them. The chain's CDR3 is CSADWGAGNTGELFF. CDR3 DNA sequence: TGCAGTGCTGACTGGGGAGCGGGCAACACCGGGGAGCTGTTTTTT.

The V and J genes are TRBV6-2 or TRBV6-3 and TRBJ2-3; possibly TRBD1 or TRBD2 for D (5 bases each). V dropped 7 bases and J dropped 0 bases, with 8 bases sitting between them. The germline V gene has CDR1 MNHEY and CDR2 SVGEGT. This CDR3 is built from 13 residues. The CDR3 loop is CASTGTSTDTQYF. CDR3 nucleotide sequence: TGTGCCAGCACCGGGACCAGCACAGATACGCAGTATTTT.

The chain uses TRBV10-1 and TRBJ2-2; D may be TRBD1 (6 bases). The CDR3 length is 14 residues. Germline CDR1 is WNHNN and CDR2 is SYGVQD (reference sequence). Trimming shortened V by 8 bases and J by 4 bases, and 14 bases separated the two germline ends. CDR3 DNA: TGCGCCAGCTCTCAACAGGGAACCACCGGGGAGCTGTTTTTT. It specifies CASSQQGTTGELFF.

This clonotype is medium-sized. The chain couples TRBV7-8 to TRBJ2-3, with 9 bases that match TRBD2. V shed 5 bases and J 3 bases; nucleotides not matched to a gene: 15. The CDR3 totals 18 residues. From germline, CDR1 is SGHVS and CDR2 FQNEAQ. The CDR3 here is CASSRWREGLGGTDTQYF. The CDR3 DNA sequence: TGTGCCAGCAGCAGATGGCGGGAGGGCCTTGGCGGGACAGATACGCAGTATTTT.

V and J are TRBV6-1 and TRBJ1-6; D gene ambiguous. CDR3 length: 18 amino acids. Trimming removed 3 bases at V and 0 bases at J, with 15 bases between. CDR1 and CDR2 from the germline V gene are MNHNS and SASEGT. This CDR3 reads CASSDSGSLSSYNSPLHF. The CDR3 coding sequence is TGTGCCAGCAGTGATTCTGGCAGCCTTAGCTCCTATAATTCACCCCTCCACTTT.

This clonotype was found a few times. The chain couples TRBV6-2 or TRBV6-3 to TRBJ1-6; no reliable D call. The V gene lost 6 bases and the J gene lost 6 bases, with 12 bases spanning the gap. Germline lookup yields CDR1 MNHEY and CDR2 SVGEGT. The CDR3 runs to 14 residues. The CDR3 DNA is TGTGCCAGCAGCAGAACCGGGAGTAATTCACCCCTCCACTTT. Protein: CASSRTGSNSPLHF.

This clonotype was observed a handful of times. The rearrangement uses TRBV6-2 or TRBV6-3 and TRBJ2-7; D gene uncertain. From germline, CDR1 is MNHEY and CDR2 SVGEGT. V gave up 5 bases and J gave up 6 bases, with 17 bases separating them. The CDR3 length is 14 residues. The CDR3 nucleotides are TGTGCCAGCAGTCGCGGCCCTGCCTTAGGCGAGCAGTACTTC. Encoded protein: CASSRGPALGEQYF.

This clonotype was seen a few times. The gene calls are TRBV19 and TRBJ1-1, with D maybe TRBD1 (6 bases). The V end was cut by 8 bases, the J end by 6 bases, with 16 bases between. Per germline, CDR1 LNHDA and CDR2 SQIVND (reference sequence). The CDR3 extends over 13 amino acids. Here the CDR3 DNA reads TGTGCCAGTGGCTTGGAGGGGGAGGCTGAAGCTTTCTTT. Its protein is CASGLEGEAEAFF.

This chain links TRBV2 with TRBJ2-3, with D perhaps TRBD2 (5 bases). This CDR3 comprises 13 residues. V dropped 7 bases and J dropped 2 bases, with 10 bases sitting between them. CDR1 and CDR2 from the germline V gene are SNHLY and FYNNEI. The CDR3 DNA sequence: TGTGCCAGCAATAGCGTTTTCACAGATACGCAGTATTTT. Protein product: CASNSVFTDTQYF.

This chain connects TRBV18 to TRBJ2-7; D gene ambiguous. Germline CDR1 and CDR2: KGHSH and LQKENI. The V end was cut by 1 base, the J end by 3 bases, with 7 bases between. This CDR3 contains 13 residues. CDR3 coding DNA: TGTGCCAGCTCACCACGCACAATCTACGAGCAGTACTTC. Protein product: CASSPRTIYEQYF.

By proportion, this clonotype is large. This CDR3 is CASSLRGNQPQHF. CDR3 nucleotides: TGTGCCAGCAGCTTACGGGGGAATCAGCCCCAGCATTTT. V gene TRBV7-2 combines with J gene TRBJ1-5, with TRBD1 as a possible D gene (5 bases). The CDR3 spans 13 residues. Germline V gives CDR1 SGHTA, CDR2 FQGNSA. Trimming took 2 bases from V and 4 from J, leaving 6 bases between them.

The chain joins TRBV28 to TRBJ1-5; D unclear. The V gene lost 4 bases and the J gene lost 2 bases, with 12 bases spanning the gap. This CDR3 contains 15 residues. The germline V gene has CDR1 MDHEN and CDR2 SYDVKM. The CDR3 loop is CASSYTVVGNQPQHF. Written as DNA, the CDR3 is TGTGCCAGCAGTTACACGGTCGTGGGCAATCAGCCCCAGCATTTT.

There are a few counts of this clonotype. The rearrangement links TRBV12-3 or TRBV12-4 to TRBJ2-5, with 8 bases fitting TRBD2. CDR3 size: 15 residues. After removal of 3 bases from V and 7 bases from J, the junction contained 10 bases not matched to a gene. The CDR3 is CASSFGGGPSGTQYF. The CDR3 DNA reads TGTGCCAGCAGTTTTGGCGGGGGGCCTTCGGGGACCCAGTACTTC.

The chain employs TRBV7-2 and TRBJ1-2; D gene ambiguous. Germline-derived CDR1 and CDR2 are SGHTA and FQGNSA. CDR3 size: 15 residues. The V and J ends lost 1 base and 2 bases respectively, with 11 bases between them. The CDR3 DNA follows: TGTGCCAGCAGCTTAGAGCTGGGCCTGAACTATGGCTACACCTTC. It yields the protein CASSLELGLNYGYTF.

The chain employs TRBV7-9 and TRBJ1-1; D not certain. Germline values: CDR1 SEHNR, CDR2 FQNEAQ (reference sequence). V lost 1 base and J lost 8, with 14 bases in between. The length of the CDR3 is 14 residues. CDR3 protein: CASSLVGVDAEAFF. The CDR3 DNA sequence: TGTGCCAGCAGCTTAGTGGGAGTAGACGCCGAAGCTTTCTTT.

This chain links TRBV5-1 with TRBJ2-5; 7 nucleotides agree with TRBD1. V was clipped by 3 bases and J by 2 bases; unmatched bases: 4. CDR3 length equals 14 residues. Germline V CDR1 and CDR2: SGHRS, YFSETQ. DNA of the CDR3: TGCGCCAGCAGCTCCGGGACAGCACAAGAGACCCAGTACTTC. As protein: CASSSGTAQETQYF.

The chain recombines TRBV28 with TRBJ2-6, with a tentative D call TRBD1 (6 bases). Trimming removed 8 bases from V and 2 bases from J, with 13 bases in between. This CDR3 has 15 amino acids. Germline CDR1 MDHEN, CDR2 SYDVKM. This CDR3 reads CASLTAGAGANVLTF. CDR3 DNA: TGTGCCAGCCTCACCGCAGGGGCTGGGGCCAACGTCCTGACTTTC.

The chain has TRBV7-9 and TRBJ1-6; TRBD1 might be the D (6 bases). The CDR3 has 18 residues. V gave up 5 bases and J gave up 0 bases, with 17 bases separating them. Looked up from germline, CDR1 is SEHNR and CDR2 is FQNEAQ (reference sequence). CDR3 sequence reads: CASSRLSTGSSYNSPLHF. For the CDR3, the DNA is TGTGCCAGCAGCCGACTCTCCACAGGGAGCTCCTATAATTCACCCCTCCACTTT.

V gene TRBV11-2 combines with J gene TRBJ2-1, with D possibly being TRBD1 or TRBD2 (7 bases each). Germline V gives CDR1 SGHAT, CDR2 FQNNGV. There are 15 residues in the CDR3. Trimming removed 4 bases at V and 4 bases at J, with 14 bases between. CDR3 protein: CASSSDREGYNEQFF. The CDR3 DNA follows: TGTGCCAGCAGCTCCGACAGGGAGGGGTACAATGAGCAGTTCTTC.

The chain is built from TRBV29-1 and TRBJ2-3; possible D gene TRBD2, 6 bases. CDR3 size: 14 residues. Deletions cut 2 bases from V and 1 base from J, with 10 bases between. The V gene's germline CDR1 is SQVTM and CDR2 ANQGSEA. The CDR3 DNA follows: TGCAGCGTTGAACCGGAGGGAGGCACAGATACGCAGTATTTT. It encodes CSVEPEGGTDTQYF.

This chain uses TRBV11-2 with TRBJ2-7; 9 bases fit TRBD2. The junction had 6 bases not matched to a gene; V was cut back by 3 bases and J by 6 bases. Germline loops: CDR1 SGHAT, CDR2 FQNNGV. The CDR3 extends over 14 amino acids. The CDR3 loop is CASSLGLAVSEQYF. The CDR3 coding sequence is TGTGCCAGCAGCTTGGGACTAGCTGTGTCCGAGCAGTACTTC.

This clonotype was detected once. The V gene is TRBV29-1, the J gene TRBJ2-2; TRBD1 might be the D (5 bases). Per the germline V gene, CDR1 is SQVTM and CDR2 is ANQGSEA. Trimming left V 6 bases short and J 4 bases short, with 12 bases between. The CDR3 has 13 residues. CDR3 in DNA: TGCAGCGTAAAGACTGGGGCCACCGGGGAGCTGTTTTTT. Its protein product is CSVKTGATGELFF.

This clonotype has only a few counts. The rearrangement links TRBV2 to TRBJ1-1; weak D call: TRBD1 (5 bases). V lost 6 bases to trimming and J lost 1 base, with 9 bases between them. The CDR3 loop spans 13 amino acids. The germline gives CDR1 SNHLY, CDR2 FYNNEI. The CDR3: CASRTDTNTEAFF. CDR3 sequence (DNA): TGTGCCAGCAGAACGGACACGAACACTGAAGCTTTCTTT.

The rearrangement links TRBV28 to TRBJ1-5; D uncertain. The CDR3 length is 15 residues. Germline V gene lookup returns CDR1 MDHEN and CDR2 SYDVKM. Between the trimmed V and J ends, which lost 2 bases and 0 bases, there was a span of 8 bases. CDR3 in amino acids: CASSLHLTSNQPQHF. CDR3 nucleotides: TGTGCCAGCAGTTTACACCTCACTAGCAATCAGCCCCAGCATTTT.

The sample holds one count of this clonotype. The gene calls are TRBV7-2 and TRBJ2-1; D unclear. The CDR3 sequence is 13 residues long. Germline V gives CDR1 SGHTA, CDR2 FQGNSA. V was clipped by 1 base and J by 9 bases, with 10 bases between them. In DNA form, the CDR3 reads TGTGCCAGCAGCTTAGATAGGCTAGGTGAGCAGTTCTTC. It specifies CASSLDRLGEQFF.